Listed below are T cell receptor beta chains from one sample, sequenced in a study of blood T cell repertoires in COVID-19. Produced via immunoSEQ multiplex PCR; TCRdb's table is partial and in-frame only. This sample carries around 76,000 clones, more than 75% of them seen once, and the ten largest clones take 5.5% to 6%. The sample was peripheral blood. All receptors come from a human donor in a cohort sampled during active COVID-19. CDR3s include the opening cysteine and the closing phenylalanine or tryptophan. Fields, in order: clone size, V gene, D gene, J gene, CDR3 DNA, CDR3 protein. A D gene is named only where the DNA matches it firmly. Clone size is not always given. Where it is, it says once, few, many or a class for expanded clones.

clone_size: .; v_call: TRBV11-1; d_call: TRBD1; j_call: TRBJ2-7; cdr3_nt: TGTGCCAGCAGCTTCCGACAGGGGGTCTACGAGCAGTACTTC; cdr3_aa: CASSFRQGVYEQYF
clone_size: .; v_call: TRBV30; d_call: .; j_call: TRBJ1-4; cdr3_nt: TGTGCCTGGGACAGATTCGATAAAAAACTGTTTTTT; cdr3_aa: CAWDRFDKKLFF
clone_size: .; v_call: TRBV4-2; d_call: .; j_call: TRBJ2-6; cdr3_nt: TGTGCCAGCAGCCAAGATGGGGGCAGGGTCGCTGGGGCCAACGTCCTGACTTTC; cdr3_aa: CASSQDGGRVAGANVLTF
clone_size: .; v_call: TRBV29-1; d_call: .; j_call: TRBJ2-3; cdr3_nt: TGCAGCCCCCTCCAGGATACGCAGTATTTT; cdr3_aa: CSPLQDTQYF
clone_size: .; v_call: TRBV4-2; d_call: .; j_call: TRBJ1-4; cdr3_nt: TGTGCCAGCAGCCAAGAGAGGGGGGAAAAACTGTTTTTT; cdr3_aa: CASSQERGEKLFF
clone_size: few; v_call: TRBV12-3/TRBV12-4; d_call: .; j_call: TRBJ1-2; cdr3_nt: TGTGCCAGCAGTTGGGGGCTCTATGGCTACACCTTC; cdr3_aa: CASSWGLYGYTF
clone_size: once; v_call: TRBV18; d_call: .; j_call: TRBJ2-2; cdr3_nt: TGTGCCAGCTCACCTAGTGCGGGATCCACCGGGGAGCTGTTTTTT; cdr3_aa: CASSPSAGSTGELFF
clone_size: .; v_call: TRBV6-5; d_call: .; j_call: TRBJ1-6; cdr3_nt: TGTGCCAGCAGCCCGGGGACGGGACATAACTCACCCCTCCACTTT; cdr3_aa: CASSPGTGHNSPLHF
clone_size: .; v_call: TRBV7-3; d_call: TRBD2; j_call: TRBJ2-3; cdr3_nt: TGTGCCAGCAGCTGGACTAGCGGGGGCACAGATACGCAGTATTTT; cdr3_aa: CASSWTSGGTDTQYF
clone_size: .; v_call: TRBV9; d_call: .; j_call: TRBJ1-3; cdr3_nt: TGTGCCAGCAGCGTAGGTGGGAAAGGGGACACCATATATTTT; cdr3_aa: CASSVGGKGDTIYF
clone_size: once; v_call: TRBV7-7; d_call: TRBD2; j_call: TRBJ2-5; cdr3_nt: TGTGCCAGCAGCTTGCTGGGTAGCGGGGCGAGGGAGACCCAGTACTTC; cdr3_aa: CASSLLGSGARETQYF
clone_size: .; v_call: TRBV3-1/TRBV3-2; d_call: TRBD1; j_call: TRBJ2-7; cdr3_nt: TGTGCCAGCAGCCATCCACTTATACGACAGGGGGTCAAGGGCGAGCAGTACTTC; cdr3_aa: CASSHPLIRQGVKGEQYF
clone_size: .; v_call: TRBV9; d_call: .; j_call: TRBJ2-2; cdr3_nt: TGTGCCAGCAGCCCCCTCGACAGGAGTTACACCGGGGAGCTGTTTTTT; cdr3_aa: CASSPLDRSYTGELFF
clone_size: once; v_call: TRBV12-3/TRBV12-4; d_call: TRBD2; j_call: TRBJ2-1; cdr3_nt: TGTGCCAGCAAACTAGCGGGCGGCAATGAGCAGTTCTTC; cdr3_aa: CASKLAGGNEQFF
clone_size: .; v_call: TRBV7-9; d_call: TRBD2; j_call: TRBJ2-5; cdr3_nt: TGTGCCAGCAGTTCCGGACTAGCGGGCGAAGAGACCCAGTACTTC; cdr3_aa: CASSSGLAGEETQYF
clone_size: few; v_call: TRBV5-4; d_call: .; j_call: TRBJ1-1; cdr3_nt: TGTGCCAGCAGCTACCCGCAGGGCCAGACAAACACTGAAGCTTTCTTT; cdr3_aa: CASSYPQGQTNTEAFF
clone_size: .; v_call: TRBV29-1; d_call: .; j_call: TRBJ1-1; cdr3_nt: TGCAGCGTTGAGGGCCCAGGGCTGAACACTGAAGCTTTCTTT; cdr3_aa: CSVEGPGLNTEAFF
clone_size: .; v_call: TRBV18; d_call: .; j_call: TRBJ2-5; cdr3_nt: TGTGCCAGCTCACCACCGGCGGGGTGGGGCGAGACCCAGTACTTC; cdr3_aa: CASSPPAGWGETQYF
clone_size: .; v_call: TRBV10-3; d_call: TRBD2; j_call: TRBJ2-1; cdr3_nt: TGTGCCATCAGCGACGGACTAGCGGGGGACAATGAGCAGTTCTTC; cdr3_aa: CAISDGLAGDNEQFF
clone_size: .; v_call: TRBV4-3; d_call: .; j_call: TRBJ2-3; cdr3_nt: TGCGCCAGCAGCCTTCGACAGACAGATACGCAGTATTTT; cdr3_aa: CASSLRQTDTQYF
clone_size: .; v_call: TRBV7-2; d_call: TRBD1; j_call: TRBJ2-7; cdr3_nt: TGTGCCAGCAGCTTAGTTCACCGACAGGGACCCCAGTACGAGCAGTACTTC; cdr3_aa: CASSLVHRQGPQYEQYF
clone_size: .; v_call: TRBV7-2; d_call: .; j_call: TRBJ2-5; cdr3_nt: TGTGCCAGCAGCCATGGGATGAGTCAGGGGGGAGAGACCCAGTACTTC; cdr3_aa: CASSHGMSQGGETQYF
clone_size: .; v_call: TRBV6-4; d_call: .; j_call: TRBJ1-5; cdr3_nt: TGTGCCAGCAGCGGCCAGGGTAGCAATCAGCCCCAGCATTTT; cdr3_aa: CASSGQGSNQPQHF
clone_size: .; v_call: TRBV19; d_call: .; j_call: TRBJ2-7; cdr3_nt: TGTGCCAGTAGTATTGGAGGGGGGGTCACCTACGAGCAGTACTTC; cdr3_aa: CASSIGGGVTYEQYF
clone_size: .; v_call: TRBV20-1; d_call: .; j_call: TRBJ2-7; cdr3_nt: TGCAGTGCTAGAGGGGCATTCGAGCAGTACTTC; cdr3_aa: CSARGAFEQYF
clone_size: .; v_call: TRBV5-4; d_call: .; j_call: TRBJ2-1; cdr3_nt: TGTGCCAGCAGCTTGGACGGAGTCAATGAGCAGTTCTTC; cdr3_aa: CASSLDGVNEQFF
clone_size: once; v_call: TRBV5-1; d_call: .; j_call: TRBJ2-5; cdr3_nt: TGCGCCAGCAGCTTTTCGGCGGTACAAGAGACCCAGTACTTC; cdr3_aa: CASSFSAVQETQYF
clone_size: .; v_call: TRBV7-2; d_call: .; j_call: TRBJ2-2; cdr3_nt: TGTGCCAGCAGCTCTCAATCGGGCGGGGAGCTGTTTTTT; cdr3_aa: CASSSQSGGELFF
clone_size: .; v_call: TRBV5-4; d_call: TRBD2; j_call: TRBJ2-7; cdr3_nt: TGTGCCAGCAGCTCGACTAGCGTCACCTACGAGCAGTACTTC; cdr3_aa: CASSSTSVTYEQYF
clone_size: .; v_call: TRBV7-6; d_call: TRBD1; j_call: TRBJ1-3; cdr3_nt: TGTGCCAGCAGCTTCTCGACAGGGGGAAACACCATATATTTT; cdr3_aa: CASSFSTGGNTIYF
clone_size: .; v_call: TRBV9; d_call: .; j_call: TRBJ2-2; cdr3_nt: TGTGCCAGCGGGGGGACGAACACCGGGGAGCTGTTTTTT; cdr3_aa: CASGGTNTGELFF
clone_size: .; v_call: TRBV19; d_call: .; j_call: TRBJ1-2; cdr3_nt: TGTGCCAGTATGACGGAGAATAACTATGGCTACACCTTC; cdr3_aa: CASMTENNYGYTF
clone_size: .; v_call: TRBV15; d_call: .; j_call: TRBJ1-5; cdr3_nt: TGTGCCACCAGCAGAGGGCAAGGGGATCAGCCCCAGCATTTT; cdr3_aa: CATSRGQGDQPQHF
clone_size: .; v_call: TRBV24-1; d_call: TRBD1; j_call: TRBJ2-3; cdr3_nt: TGTGCCCCGACCCGGGACAGGGGGAGTTCAGATACGCAGTATTTT; cdr3_aa: CAPTRDRGSSDTQYF
clone_size: .; v_call: TRBV6-2/TRBV6-3; d_call: .; j_call: TRBJ1-5; cdr3_nt: TGTGCCAGCAGTTACTCGACAGGCTATCAGCCCCAGCATTTT; cdr3_aa: CASSYSTGYQPQHF
clone_size: once; v_call: TRBV4-3; d_call: TRBD1; j_call: TRBJ2-1; cdr3_nt: TGCGCCAGCAGCTCCACTGGGACAGGAAACAATGAGCAGTTCTTC; cdr3_aa: CASSSTGTGNNEQFF
clone_size: .; v_call: TRBV6-5; d_call: .; j_call: TRBJ1-5; cdr3_nt: TGTGCCAGCAGTTACTCTCTGCGGGAGCCCCAGCATTTT; cdr3_aa: CASSYSLREPQHF
clone_size: .; v_call: TRBV4-1; d_call: .; j_call: TRBJ2-1; cdr3_nt: TGCGCCAGCAGCCCCAGGACTACCTTGAGGAATGAGCAGTTCTTC; cdr3_aa: CASSPRTTLRNEQFF
clone_size: .; v_call: TRBV10-3; d_call: TRBD2; j_call: TRBJ2-1; cdr3_nt: TGTGCCATCCAGGAGACTAGCAATTTAAGGGGTGAGCAGTTCTTC; cdr3_aa: CAIQETSNLRGEQFF
clone_size: .; v_call: TRBV9; d_call: .; j_call: TRBJ2-5; cdr3_nt: TGTGCCAGCAGCGTCTCGAGTTTCCAAGAGACCCAGTACTTC; cdr3_aa: CASSVSSFQETQYF
clone_size: .; v_call: TRBV9; d_call: .; j_call: TRBJ2-3; cdr3_nt: TGTGCCAGCAGCGCCTCAGCGCGATCCACAGATACGCAGTATTTT; cdr3_aa: CASSASARSTDTQYF